This TCR beta chain stems from a study of CD8 T cells in Susac syndrome. RNA was extracted with the RNeasy kit, and a quantity of roughly 0.5 to 1 ug was reverse transcribed using random hexamers. Across 54 Vbeta and 13 Jbeta, TCR beta CDR3 was amplified with immunoSEQ multiplex PCR. MiXCR, run by TCRdb on the immunoSEQ multiplex PCR reads, gives a single entry per CDR3 protein. The sample records around 80,000 distinct CDR3 sequences, 90% to 97% being singletons. The CDR3 is 17 amino acids. Germline lookup yields CDR1 PRHDT and CDR2 FYEKMQ (reference sequence). Deletions cut 2 bases from V and 0 bases from J, with 14 bases between. TCR beta sequences were obtained from blood CD8+ and CD4+ T cells. This clonotype is a singleton in its sample.

This receptor was identified in a human donor with Susac syndrome. The genes are TRBV13 and TRBJ2-1; perhaps D is TRBD1 or TRBD2 (6 bases each). Sequenced material: CD8+ T cells from PBMCs. Written as DNA, the CDR3 is TGTGCCAGCAGCTTACAACGGGGGCGGGGCTCCTACAATGAGCAGTTCTTC. Its translation is CASSLQRGRGSYNEQFF.